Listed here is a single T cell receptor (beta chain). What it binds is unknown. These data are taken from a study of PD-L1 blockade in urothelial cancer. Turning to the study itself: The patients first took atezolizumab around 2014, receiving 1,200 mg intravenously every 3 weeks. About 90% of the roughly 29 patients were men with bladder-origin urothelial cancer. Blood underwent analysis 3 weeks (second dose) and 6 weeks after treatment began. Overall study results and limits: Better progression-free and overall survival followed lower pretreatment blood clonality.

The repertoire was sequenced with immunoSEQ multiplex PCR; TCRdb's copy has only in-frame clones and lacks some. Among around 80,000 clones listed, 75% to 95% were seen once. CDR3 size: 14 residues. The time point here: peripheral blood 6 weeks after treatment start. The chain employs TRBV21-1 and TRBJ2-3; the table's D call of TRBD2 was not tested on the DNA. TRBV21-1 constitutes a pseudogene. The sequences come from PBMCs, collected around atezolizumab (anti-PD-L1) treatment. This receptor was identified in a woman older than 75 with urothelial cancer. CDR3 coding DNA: TGTGCCAGCAGCAGCTACCGAAGCACAGATACGCAGTATTTT. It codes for CASSSYRSTDTQYF.